Detailed here is one T cell receptor (beta chain). The sample belongs to a study of blood T cell repertoires in COVID-19. In the study overall: The study drew acute and convalescent COVID-19 samples from the United States, Italy and Spain. The cDNA or gDNA used as material had been derived from T cells, B-cell-depleted T cells, or PBMCs.

Under the authors' procedure: Nucleated cell counts were estimated from reference gene primer amplification. Some clones are missing from TCRdb's copy, which holds only in-frame ones; the method was immunoSEQ multiplex PCR. V, J and clone size are taken as reported in that table, and D and trimming were inferred from the DNA itself. The profile covers under 45,000 clones, with just under 90% appearing a single time and approximately 3.8% taken by the ten largest. Enrolled during active infection, Seattle patients were then followed longitudinally. Germline V lookup: CDR1 LNHNV, CDR2 YYDKDF (reference sequence). The length of the CDR3 is 16 residues. The ends were cut back, 0 bases at V and 6 bases at J, with 15 bases in the middle.

Sequenced input: peripheral blood. This rearrangement joins TRBV15 to TRBJ2-1; D ambiguous. The clonotype comes from a man aged 40-49 years with COVID-19, enrolled during active disease. CDR3 residues: CATSRDALIARNEQFF. The DNA for the CDR3 is TGTGCCACCAGCAGAGATGCACTCATAGCCCGCAATGAGCAGTTCTTC.